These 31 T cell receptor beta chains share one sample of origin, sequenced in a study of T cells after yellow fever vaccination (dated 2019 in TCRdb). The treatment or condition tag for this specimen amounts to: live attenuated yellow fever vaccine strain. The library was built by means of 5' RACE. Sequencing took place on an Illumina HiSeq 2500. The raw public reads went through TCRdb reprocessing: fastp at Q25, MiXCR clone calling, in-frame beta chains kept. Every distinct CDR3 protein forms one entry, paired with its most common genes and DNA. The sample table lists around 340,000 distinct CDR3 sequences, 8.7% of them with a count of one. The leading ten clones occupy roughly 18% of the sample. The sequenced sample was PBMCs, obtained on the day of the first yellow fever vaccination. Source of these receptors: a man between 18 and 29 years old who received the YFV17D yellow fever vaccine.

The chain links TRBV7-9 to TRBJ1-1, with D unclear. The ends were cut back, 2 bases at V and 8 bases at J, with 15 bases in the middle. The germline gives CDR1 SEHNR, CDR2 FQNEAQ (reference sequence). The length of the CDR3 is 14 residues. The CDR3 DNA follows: TGTGCCAGCAGCTTATTACCGACTGTTCTCGAAGCTTTCTTT. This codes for CASSLLPTVLEAFF.

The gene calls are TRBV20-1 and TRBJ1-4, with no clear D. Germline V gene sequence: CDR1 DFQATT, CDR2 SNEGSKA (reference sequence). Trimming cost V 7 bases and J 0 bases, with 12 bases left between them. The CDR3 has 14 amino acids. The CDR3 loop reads CSGAPVATNEKLFF. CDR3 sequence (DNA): TGCAGTGGTGCCCCGGTTGCAACTAATGAAAAACTGTTTTTT.

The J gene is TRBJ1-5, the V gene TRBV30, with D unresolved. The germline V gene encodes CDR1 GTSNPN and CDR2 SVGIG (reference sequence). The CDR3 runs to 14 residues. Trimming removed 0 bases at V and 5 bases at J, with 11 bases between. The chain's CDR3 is CAWSVEAVYQPQHF. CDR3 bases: TGTGCCTGGAGTGTGGAGGCCGTCTATCAGCCCCAGCATTTT.

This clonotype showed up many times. The CDR3 sequence: CASSLGRGAQETQYF. CDR3 sequence (DNA): TGTGCCAGCAGTTTGGGCCGGGGAGCCCAAGAGACCCAGTACTTC. V usage is TRBV12-3 or TRBV12-4 and J usage is TRBJ2-5; perhaps TRBD2 as D (5 bases). The CDR3 is 15 residues long. V was cut by 3 bases and J by 1 base, with 12 bases left in between.

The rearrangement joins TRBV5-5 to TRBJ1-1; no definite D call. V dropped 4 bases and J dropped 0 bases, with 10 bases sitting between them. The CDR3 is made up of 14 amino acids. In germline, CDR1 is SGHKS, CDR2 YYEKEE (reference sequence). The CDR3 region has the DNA TGTGCCAGCAGCCCGGGTGAGATGAACACTGAAGCTTTCTTT. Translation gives CASSPGEMNTEAFF.

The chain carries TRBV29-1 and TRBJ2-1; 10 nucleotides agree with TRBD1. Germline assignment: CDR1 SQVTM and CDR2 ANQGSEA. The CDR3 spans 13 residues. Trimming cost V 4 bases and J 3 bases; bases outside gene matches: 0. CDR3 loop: CSVGDRGYNEQFF. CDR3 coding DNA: TGCAGCGTTGGGGACAGGGGCTACAATGAGCAGTTCTTC.

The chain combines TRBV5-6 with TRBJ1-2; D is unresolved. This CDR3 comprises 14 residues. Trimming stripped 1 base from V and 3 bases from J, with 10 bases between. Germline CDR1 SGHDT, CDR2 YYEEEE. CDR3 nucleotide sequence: TGTGCCAGCAGCTTGCTCGAGGGTTACTATGGCTACACCTTC. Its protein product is CASSLLEGYYGYTF.

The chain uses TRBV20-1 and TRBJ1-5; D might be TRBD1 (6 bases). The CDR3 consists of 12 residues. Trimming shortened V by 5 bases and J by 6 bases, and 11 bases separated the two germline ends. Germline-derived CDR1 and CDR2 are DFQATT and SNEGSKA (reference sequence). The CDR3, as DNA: TGCAGTGCTCGTGACAGGAGTCAGCCCCAGCATTTT. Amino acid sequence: CSARDRSQPQHF.

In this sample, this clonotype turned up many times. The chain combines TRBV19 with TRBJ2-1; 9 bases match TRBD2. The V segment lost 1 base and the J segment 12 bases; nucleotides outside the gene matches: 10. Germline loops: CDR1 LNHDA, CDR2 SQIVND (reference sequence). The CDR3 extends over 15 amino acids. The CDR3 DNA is TGTGCCAGTAGTATAGGGAGCGGGGGGTCAGAATGGCAGTTCTTC. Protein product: CASSIGSGGSEWQFF.

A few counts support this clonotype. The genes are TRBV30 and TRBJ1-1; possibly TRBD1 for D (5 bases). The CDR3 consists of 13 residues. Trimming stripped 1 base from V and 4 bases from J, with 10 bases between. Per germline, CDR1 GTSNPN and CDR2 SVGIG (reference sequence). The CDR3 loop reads CAWSAREVTEAFF. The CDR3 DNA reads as TGTGCCTGGAGTGCCAGGGAGGTCACTGAAGCTTTCTTT.

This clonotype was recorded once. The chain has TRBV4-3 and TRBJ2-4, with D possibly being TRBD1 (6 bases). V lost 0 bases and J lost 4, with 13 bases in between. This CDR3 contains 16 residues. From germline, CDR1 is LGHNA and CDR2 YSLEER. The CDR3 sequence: CASSQEWAGVKNIQYF. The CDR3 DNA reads TGCGCCAGCAGCCAAGAGTGGGCAGGGGTTAAAAACATTCAGTACTTC.

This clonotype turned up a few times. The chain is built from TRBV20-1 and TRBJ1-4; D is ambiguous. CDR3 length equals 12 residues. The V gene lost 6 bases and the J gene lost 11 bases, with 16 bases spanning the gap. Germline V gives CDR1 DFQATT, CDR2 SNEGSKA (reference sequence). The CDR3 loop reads CSAIEGGLKLFF. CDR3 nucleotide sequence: TGCAGTGCCATAGAAGGAGGGCTGAAACTGTTTTTT.

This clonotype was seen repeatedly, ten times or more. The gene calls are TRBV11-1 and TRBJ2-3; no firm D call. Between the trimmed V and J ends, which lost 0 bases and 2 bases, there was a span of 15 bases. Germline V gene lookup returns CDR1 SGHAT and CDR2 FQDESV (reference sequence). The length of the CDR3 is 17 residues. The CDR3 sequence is CASSLALQTAPTDTQYF. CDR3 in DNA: TGTGCCAGCAGCTTAGCGCTACAGACGGCGCCCACAGATACGCAGTATTTT.

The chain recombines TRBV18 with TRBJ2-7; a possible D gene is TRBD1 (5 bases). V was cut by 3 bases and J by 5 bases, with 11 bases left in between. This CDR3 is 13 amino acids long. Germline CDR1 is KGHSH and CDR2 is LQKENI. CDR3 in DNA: TGTGCCAGCTCACCCGGACAAGATAACGAGCAGTACGTC. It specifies CASSPGQDNEQYV.

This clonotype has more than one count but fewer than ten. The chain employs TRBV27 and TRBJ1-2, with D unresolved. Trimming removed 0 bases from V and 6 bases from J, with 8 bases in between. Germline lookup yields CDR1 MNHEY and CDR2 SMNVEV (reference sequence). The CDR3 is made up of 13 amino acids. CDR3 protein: CASSLSVVHGYTF. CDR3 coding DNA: TGTGCCAGCAGTTTATCGGTGGTGCATGGCTACACCTTC.

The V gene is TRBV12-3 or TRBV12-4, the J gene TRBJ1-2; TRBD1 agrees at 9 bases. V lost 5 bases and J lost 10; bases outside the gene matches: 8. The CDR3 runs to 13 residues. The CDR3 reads CASSIPGQGNYTF. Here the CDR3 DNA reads TGTGCCAGCAGTATACCGGGACAGGGAAACTACACCTTC.

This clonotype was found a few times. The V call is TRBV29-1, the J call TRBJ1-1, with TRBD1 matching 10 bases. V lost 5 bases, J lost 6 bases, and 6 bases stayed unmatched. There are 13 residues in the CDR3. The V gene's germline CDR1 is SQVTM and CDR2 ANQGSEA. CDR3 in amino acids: CSVSRDRGAEAFF. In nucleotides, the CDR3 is TGCAGCGTTTCCCGGGACAGGGGCGCTGAAGCTTTCTTT.

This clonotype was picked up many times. CDR3 protein: CASSFLQDAATDTQYF. In nucleotides, the CDR3 is TGTGCCAGCAGTTTCCTTCAAGACGCAGCCACAGATACGCAGTATTTT. The rearrangement uses TRBV6-2 or TRBV6-3 and TRBJ2-3, with D unclear. The CDR3 is 16 amino acids. Trimming pared 4 bases from V and 2 bases from J, leaving 16 bases between. CDR1 is MNHEY and CDR2 is SVGEGT in the germline V gene.

The chain's CDR3 is CASTLVGVEETQYF. CDR3 bases: TGTGCCAGCACCCTGGTGGGGGTCGAAGAGACCCAGTACTTC. This sequence joins TRBV5-5 and TRBJ2-5, with D perhaps TRBD1 or TRBD2 (5 bases each). The CDR3 is 14 residues long. Deletions cut 6 bases from V and 3 bases from J, with 15 bases between. CDR1 is SGHKS and CDR2 is YYEKEE in the germline V gene (reference sequence).

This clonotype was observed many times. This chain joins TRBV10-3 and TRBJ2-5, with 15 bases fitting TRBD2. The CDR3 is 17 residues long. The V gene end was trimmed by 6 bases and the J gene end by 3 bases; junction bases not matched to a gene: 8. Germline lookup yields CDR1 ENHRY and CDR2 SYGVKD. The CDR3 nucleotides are TGTGCCATCAGGTCGGGACTAGCGGGGGGAGGGGAAGAGACCCAGTACTTC. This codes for CAIRSGLAGGGEETQYF.

The CDR3 loop reads CASNKGGGANVLTF. The DNA for the CDR3 is TGTGCCAGCAACAAAGGGGGCGGGGCCAACGTCCTGACTTTC. The rearrangement uses TRBV6-1 and TRBJ2-6, with 7 bases identical to TRBD1. Looked up from germline, CDR1 is MNHNS and CDR2 is SASEGT. The CDR3 totals 14 residues. Trimming cost V 7 bases and J 4 bases; bases outside gene matches: 4.

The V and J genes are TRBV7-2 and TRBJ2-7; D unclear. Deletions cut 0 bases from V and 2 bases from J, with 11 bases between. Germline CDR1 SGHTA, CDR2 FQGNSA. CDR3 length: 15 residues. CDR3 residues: CASSLAPHGTYEQYF. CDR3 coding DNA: TGTGCCAGCAGCTTAGCCCCTCATGGGACCTACGAGCAGTACTTC.

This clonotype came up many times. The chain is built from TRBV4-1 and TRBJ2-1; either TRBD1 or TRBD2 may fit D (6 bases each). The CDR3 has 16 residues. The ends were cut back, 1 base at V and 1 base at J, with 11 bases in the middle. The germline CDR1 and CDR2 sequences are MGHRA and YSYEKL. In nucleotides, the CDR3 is TGCGCCAGCAGCCAAGCAACGGGGGCTTCCTACAATGAGCAGTTCTTC. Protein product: CASSQATGASYNEQFF.

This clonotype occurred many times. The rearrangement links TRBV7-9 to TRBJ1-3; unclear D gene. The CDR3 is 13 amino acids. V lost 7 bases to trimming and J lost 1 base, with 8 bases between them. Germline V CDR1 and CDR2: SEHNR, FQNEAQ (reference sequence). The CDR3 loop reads CASTWGSGNTIYF. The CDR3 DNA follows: TGTGCCAGCACCTGGGGTTCTGGAAACACCATATATTTT.

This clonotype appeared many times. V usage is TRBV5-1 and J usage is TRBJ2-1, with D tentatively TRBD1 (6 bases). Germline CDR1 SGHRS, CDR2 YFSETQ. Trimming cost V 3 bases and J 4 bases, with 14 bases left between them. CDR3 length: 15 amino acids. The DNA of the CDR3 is TGCGCCAGCAGCTCCGAAGGGACACAATACAATGAGCAGTTCTTC. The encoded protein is CASSSEGTQYNEQFF.

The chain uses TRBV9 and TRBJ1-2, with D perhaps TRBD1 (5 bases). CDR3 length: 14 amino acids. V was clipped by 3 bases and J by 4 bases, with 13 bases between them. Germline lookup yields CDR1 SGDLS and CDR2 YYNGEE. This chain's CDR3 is CASSADSGTYGYTF. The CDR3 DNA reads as TGTGCCAGCAGCGCGGATTCCGGGACCTATGGCTACACCTTC.

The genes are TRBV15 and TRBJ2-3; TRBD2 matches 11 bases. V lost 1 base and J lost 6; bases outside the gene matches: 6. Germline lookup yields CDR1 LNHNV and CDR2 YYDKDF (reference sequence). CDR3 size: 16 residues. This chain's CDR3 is CATSRAGTSGSDTQYF. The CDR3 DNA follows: TGTGCCACCAGCAGAGCAGGGACTAGCGGATCGGATACGCAGTATTTT.

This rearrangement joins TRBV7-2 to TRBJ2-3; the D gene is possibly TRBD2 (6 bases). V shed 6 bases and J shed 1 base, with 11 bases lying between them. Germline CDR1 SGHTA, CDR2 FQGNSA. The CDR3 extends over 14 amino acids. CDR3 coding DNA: TGTGCCAGCAGACAACGCGGGGGCACAGATACGCAGTATTTT. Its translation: CASRQRGGTDTQYF.

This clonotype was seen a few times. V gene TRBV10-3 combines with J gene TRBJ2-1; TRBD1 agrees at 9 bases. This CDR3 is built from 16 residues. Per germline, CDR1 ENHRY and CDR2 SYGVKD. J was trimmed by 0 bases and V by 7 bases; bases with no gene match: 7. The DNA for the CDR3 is TGTGCCATCAAAGGGACAGGGTGGGACTCCTACAATGAGCAGTTCTTC. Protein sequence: CAIKGTGWDSYNEQFF.

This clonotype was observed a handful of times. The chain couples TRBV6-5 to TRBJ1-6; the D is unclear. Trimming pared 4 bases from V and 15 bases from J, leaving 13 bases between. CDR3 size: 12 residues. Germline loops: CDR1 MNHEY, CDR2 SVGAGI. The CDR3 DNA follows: TGTGCCAGCAGTTTGGCACCGCCCCTCCTCCACTTT. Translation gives CASSLAPPLLHF.

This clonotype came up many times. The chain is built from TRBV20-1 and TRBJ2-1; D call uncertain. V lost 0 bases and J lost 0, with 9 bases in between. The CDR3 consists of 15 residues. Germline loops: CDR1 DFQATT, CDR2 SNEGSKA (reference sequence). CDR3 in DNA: TGCAGTGCTAGAGAGTTCCGGTACTCCTACAATGAGCAGTTCTTC. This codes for CSAREFRYSYNEQFF.